The entry that follows covers one T cell receptor (beta chain) sequence. Survey-level TCR beta sequencing used the immunoSEQ assay. TCRdb's table, derived via immunoSEQ multiplex PCR, lists solely in-frame clones and lacks some. The data hold approximately 70,000 clones, with around 93% observed a single time. The CDR3 length is 13 residues. CDR1 and CDR2 from the germline V gene are SGDLS and YYNGEE. V lost 1 base to trimming and J lost 1 base, with 5 bases between them. The TCR sequence derives from a man in his forties with rheumatoid arthritis. Sequenced material: PBMCs. The chain is built from TRBV9 and TRBJ1-1; D remains unclear. CDR3 sequence reads: CASSVHQNTEAFF. CDR3 bases: TGTGCCAGCAGCGTACATCAGAACACTGAAGCTTTCTTT.